Listed below are T cell receptor beta chains from one sample, sequenced in a study of shared clonotypes between healthy human individuals. The data were produced by immunoSEQ multiplex PCR, yet TCRdb's version contains in-frame clones alone and is incomplete. The repertoire holds roughly 1,800,000 clones, with about 95% as singletons. What was sequenced was naive CD8+ T cells sorted from blood. The receptors stem from a man between 18 and 29 years old in good health. CDR3s include the opening cysteine and the closing phenylalanine or tryptophan. Each record gives: D gene, clone size, V gene, J gene, CDR3 DNA, CDR3 protein. The D gene is left open where the match is weak. Size is omitted from some rows. Given values are once, few, many or a class for expanded clones.

d_call: .
clone_size: .
v_call: TRBV2
j_call: TRBJ1-4
cdr3_nt: TGTGCCAGCAGCCTTCGCCAGGGAGGGAGTGATGAAAAACTGTTTTTT
cdr3_aa: CASSLRQGGSDEKLFF

d_call: .
clone_size: .
v_call: TRBV7-9
j_call: TRBJ2-2
cdr3_nt: TGTGCCAGCAGCTTAGTATCAATAACCGGGGAGCTGTTTTTT
cdr3_aa: CASSLVSITGELFF

d_call: .
clone_size: .
v_call: TRBV30
j_call: TRBJ2-7
cdr3_nt: TGTGCCTGGAGTGCCAGTGGGGGCGAGCAGTACTTC
cdr3_aa: CAWSASGGEQYF

d_call: TRBD2
clone_size: .
v_call: TRBV5-1
j_call: TRBJ2-7
cdr3_nt: TGCGCCAGCAGAGCCCAGGGTAGCGGGGTATTTGACGAGCAGTACTTC
cdr3_aa: CASRAQGSGVFDEQYF

d_call: TRBD1
clone_size: .
v_call: TRBV4-3
j_call: TRBJ1-6
cdr3_nt: TGCGCCAGCAGCCAAGATTGGGTACAGGGGGTAGTTTCACCCCTCCACTTT
cdr3_aa: CASSQDWVQGVVSPLHF

d_call: .
clone_size: .
v_call: TRBV4-1
j_call: TRBJ2-7
cdr3_nt: TGCGCCAGCAGCCAAGACCTCTCCGCCCGCCCCTACGAGCAGTACTTC
cdr3_aa: CASSQDLSARPYEQYF

d_call: .
clone_size: .
v_call: TRBV7-9
j_call: TRBJ1-6
cdr3_nt: TGTGCCAGCAGCTTAGGGGGTAGGAGGGGTGGTAATTCACCCCTCCACTTT
cdr3_aa: CASSLGGRRGGNSPLHF

d_call: .
clone_size: .
v_call: TRBV5-1
j_call: TRBJ2-7
cdr3_nt: TGCGCCAGCAGCTTCGGGATTTCGTACGAGCAGTACTTC
cdr3_aa: CASSFGISYEQYF

d_call: TRBD2
clone_size: .
v_call: TRBV7-9
j_call: TRBJ2-1
cdr3_nt: TGTGCCAGCAGCTTAGCGCTTGCGGGGGGGCTGGATGAGCAGTTCTTC
cdr3_aa: CASSLALAGGLDEQFF

d_call: .
clone_size: .
v_call: TRBV5-3
j_call: TRBJ2-1
cdr3_nt: TGTGCCAGAAGTCCCCGGAGGGAGCAGTTCTTC
cdr3_aa: CARSPRREQFF

d_call: TRBD1
clone_size: .
v_call: TRBV19
j_call: TRBJ1-1
cdr3_nt: TGTGCCAGTATTCCCGGACAGGGCGTGAACACTGAAGCTTTCTTT
cdr3_aa: CASIPGQGVNTEAFF

d_call: TRBD2
clone_size: .
v_call: TRBV19
j_call: TRBJ2-7
cdr3_nt: TGTGCCAGTAGTACCGGACTAGCGGGTGAGCAGTACTTC
cdr3_aa: CASSTGLAGEQYF

d_call: TRBD1
clone_size: .
v_call: TRBV7-9
j_call: TRBJ2-5
cdr3_nt: TGTGCCAGCAGCCCTACAGGGGACCAAGAGACCCAGTACTTC
cdr3_aa: CASSPTGDQETQYF

d_call: .
clone_size: .
v_call: TRBV4-1
j_call: TRBJ2-1
cdr3_nt: TGCGCCAGCAGCCAAGAGGGCGCTTACAATGAGCAGTTCTTC
cdr3_aa: CASSQEGAYNEQFF

d_call: .
clone_size: .
v_call: TRBV27
j_call: TRBJ2-7
cdr3_nt: TGTGCCAGCAGTTTAGGGCTAGCGACCGGTGCCTACGAGCAGTACTTC
cdr3_aa: CASSLGLATGAYEQYF

d_call: .
clone_size: .
v_call: TRBV15
j_call: TRBJ2-7
cdr3_nt: TGTGCCACCAGCAGAGATGGGACCTTAAGCACTGGCGAGCAGTACTTC
cdr3_aa: CATSRDGTLSTGEQYF

d_call: .
clone_size: .
v_call: TRBV7-9
j_call: TRBJ1-5
cdr3_nt: TGTGCCAGCAGTAGCTCCGGGACCCCGGATCAGCCCCAGCATTTT
cdr3_aa: CASSSSGTPDQPQHF

d_call: .
clone_size: .
v_call: TRBV6-1
j_call: TRBJ1-2
cdr3_nt: TGTGCCAGCAGTGATCCGATGGGAGGGGTTGGCTACACCTTC
cdr3_aa: CASSDPMGGVGYTF

d_call: .
clone_size: .
v_call: TRBV7-8
j_call: TRBJ1-2
cdr3_nt: TGTGCCAGCAGCTTAACAACAGTAGCCTATGGCTACACCTTC
cdr3_aa: CASSLTTVAYGYTF

d_call: .
clone_size: .
v_call: TRBV15
j_call: TRBJ1-4
cdr3_nt: TGTGCCACCAGCAGTCTATTTGCAACTAATGAAAAACTGTTTTTT
cdr3_aa: CATSSLFATNEKLFF

d_call: .
clone_size: once
v_call: TRBV27
j_call: TRBJ2-7
cdr3_nt: TGTGCCAGCACCTTAGGGGCTGGGGGGTCCTACGAGCAGTACTTC
cdr3_aa: CASTLGAGGSYEQYF

d_call: TRBD1
clone_size: .
v_call: TRBV19
j_call: TRBJ1-3
cdr3_nt: TGTGCCAGTAGTATTGGGACAGAGAGCTCTGGAAACACCATATATTTT
cdr3_aa: CASSIGTESSGNTIYF

d_call: .
clone_size: .
v_call: TRBV27
j_call: TRBJ2-2
cdr3_nt: TGTGCCAGCAGTTACCTATCATCCATTACGGAGCTGTTTTTT
cdr3_aa: CASSYLSSITELFF

d_call: .
clone_size: .
v_call: TRBV9
j_call: TRBJ1-1
cdr3_nt: TGTGCCAGCAGCGCACAGGGTATGGACACTGAAGCTTTCTTT
cdr3_aa: CASSAQGMDTEAFF

d_call: .
clone_size: once
v_call: TRBV2
j_call: TRBJ2-1
cdr3_nt: TGTGCCAGCAGTGGGGCTAGCCTCGATTACAATGAGCAGTTCTTC
cdr3_aa: CASSGASLDYNEQFF

d_call: .
clone_size: once
v_call: TRBV19
j_call: TRBJ1-2
cdr3_nt: TGTGCCAGTAGTATCACTGCAGGGTTTAACTATGGCTACACCTTC
cdr3_aa: CASSITAGFNYGYTF

d_call: TRBD2
clone_size: .
v_call: TRBV9
j_call: TRBJ2-7
cdr3_nt: TGTGCCAGCAGCAGTGGGGGACTAGACGAGCAGTACTTC
cdr3_aa: CASSSGGLDEQYF

d_call: .
clone_size: .
v_call: TRBV11-2
j_call: TRBJ2-7
cdr3_nt: TGTGCCAGCAGCCTTCGGACAGCCTACGAGCAGTACTTC
cdr3_aa: CASSLRTAYEQYF

d_call: TRBD2
clone_size: .
v_call: TRBV6-5
j_call: TRBJ2-5
cdr3_nt: TGTGCCAGCAGGAGGGTAGCGGGATTCCAAGAGACCCAGTACTTC
cdr3_aa: CASRRVAGFQETQYF

d_call: .
clone_size: .
v_call: TRBV2
j_call: TRBJ2-7
cdr3_nt: TGTGCCAGCCTTAAGGACTACGAGCAGTACTTC
cdr3_aa: CASLKDYEQYF

d_call: TRBD1
clone_size: few
v_call: TRBV5-1
j_call: TRBJ1-6
cdr3_nt: TGCGCCAGCAGAAATCCCGATGGGACAGGGATGATGAATTCACCCCTCCACTTT
cdr3_aa: CASRNPDGTGMMNSPLHF

d_call: .
clone_size: .
v_call: TRBV10-3
j_call: TRBJ1-4
cdr3_nt: TGTGCCATCAGTGAGTCCCGTTCTGGGGGGAGGAATGAAAAACTGTTTTTT
cdr3_aa: CAISESRSGGRNEKLFF

d_call: .
clone_size: .
v_call: TRBV7-9
j_call: TRBJ2-1
cdr3_nt: TGTGCCAGCAGCCATGAGGGAAGCCTAAACAATGAGCAGTTCTTC
cdr3_aa: CASSHEGSLNNEQFF

d_call: .
clone_size: .
v_call: TRBV9
j_call: TRBJ2-7
cdr3_nt: TGTGCCGGCAGCGTCGGGGCAACGGGCTCCTACGAGCAGTACTTC
cdr3_aa: CAGSVGATGSYEQYF

d_call: TRBD2
clone_size: .
v_call: TRBV5-1
j_call: TRBJ2-1
cdr3_nt: TGCGCCAGCAGCACCGGACTAGCGGGGGTCTCCTACAATGAGCAGTTCTTC
cdr3_aa: CASSTGLAGVSYNEQFF

d_call: TRBD1
clone_size: .
v_call: TRBV27
j_call: TRBJ2-2
cdr3_nt: TGTGCCAGCAGTTTCCTAAACCCAGGGGGCTTCACCGGGGAGCTGTTTTTT
cdr3_aa: CASSFLNPGGFTGELFF

d_call: .
clone_size: .
v_call: TRBV11-3
j_call: TRBJ2-7
cdr3_nt: TGTGCCAGCAGCTTAGTACCGGGTTACGAGCAGTACTTC
cdr3_aa: CASSLVPGYEQYF

d_call: TRBD2
clone_size: .
v_call: TRBV27
j_call: TRBJ2-2
cdr3_nt: TGTGCCAGCAGCGTCCTCGGGACTAGCGGGGCGAGGGGCGGGGAGCTGTTTTTT
cdr3_aa: CASSVLGTSGARGGELFF

d_call: .
clone_size: .
v_call: TRBV19
j_call: TRBJ2-1
cdr3_nt: TGTGCCAGTAGTCTCGGGAATGAGCAGTTCTTC
cdr3_aa: CASSLGNEQFF

d_call: TRBD2
clone_size: .
v_call: TRBV27
j_call: TRBJ2-7
cdr3_nt: TGTGCCAGCAGTTCCAGCGGGGAGTTGTGGGAGCAGTACTTC
cdr3_aa: CASSSSGELWEQYF